This T cell receptor (beta chain) was recovered during a study of beta chain features in type 1 diabetes. Overall study results and limits: The study found that naive, central memory and Treg TCRB repertoires appeared more similar in patients than in healthy donors. The influence of HLA type on TCRB rearrangement stayed undetermined.

What was sequenced were expressed TCRB transcripts, since all of the isolated RNA had been reverse transcribed. Sequencing used immunoSEQ multiplex PCR; TCRdb keeps in-frame clones, though not all of them. This table holds 900,000 or so clones, 15% to 20% found once. V was shortened by 5 bases and J by 5 bases, with 8 bases between the two germline ends. Looked up from germline, CDR1 is SEHNR and CDR2 is FQNEAQ (reference sequence). The CDR3 has 12 amino acids. Notes on this clone: Its antigen remains unidentified. In the same sample, other DNA sequences code for this CDR3.

There was one heparinised blood draw per donor, averaging roughly 120 mL. Sorting based on CD45RO/CCR7/CD25/CD127/CD95/CD27 separated CD4+ naive, central memory, regulatory and stem cell-like memory cells. This chain connects TRBV7-9 to TRBJ2-3, with D hard to call. The TCR comes from a woman aged 18 to 35 in good health. The sequenced sample consisted of naive CD4+ T cells from blood. CDR3 amino acids: CASSLSVDTQYF. CDR3 nucleotide sequence: TGTGCCAGCAGCCTCTCGGTAGATACGCAGTATTTT.